This T cell receptor beta chain emerged from a study of shared clonotypes between healthy human individuals. Whole-study findings and limits: Non-shared clonotypes had lower generation probabilities than clonotypes shared by all four sorted-subset donors. Memory subsets generally showed lower estimated richness than naive subsets.

The CDR3 has 17 residues. After removal of 4 bases from V and 5 bases from J, the junction contained 12 bases not matched to a gene. Germline V gene sequence: CDR1 SGHTA, CDR2 FQGTGA. It was across several immunoSEQ plates that each subset's genomic DNA was evenly split. The protocol was immunoSEQ multiplex PCR, while the TCRdb copy is restricted to in-frame clones and leaves out a portion. The profile covers roughly 2,000,000 clones, with just under 95% appearing a single time and approximately 1.7% taken by the ten largest. Comments on this clone: The antigen is unknown.

Naive-designated CD8 cells lacked CD45RO, were positively enriched for CCR7, and omitted terminally differentiated effector memory CD45RA+ cells. The clonotype originates from a man between 18 and 35 years old in good health. Some clones in this sample may be carry-over from other donors' samples. V gene TRBV7-3 combines with J gene TRBJ2-1; 9 bases agree with TRBD2. Sequencing was carried out using naive CD8+ T cells from PBMCs. This CDR3 is CASSSLPRTSANNEQFF. For the CDR3, the DNA is TGTGCCAGCAGCTCCCTCCCTAGGACTAGCGCCAACAATGAGCAGTTCTTC.